This T cell receptor (beta chain) was sequenced during a study of T cells in localized non-small cell lung cancer. In regard to this clone: Its target is unknown.

The method was immunoSEQ multiplex PCR; TCRdb's version includes in-frame clones alone and lacks a portion of them. The sample carries tens of thousands of clones, approximately 90% recorded once. Study-wide results and caveats: Tumor trailed uninvolved adjacent lung in T cell clonality, which peaked there.

V was clipped by 6 bases and J by 8 bases; unmatched bases: 6. There are 13 residues in the CDR3. CDR1 MNHEY and CDR2 SMNVEV come from the germline V gene (reference sequence). This chain links TRBV27 with TRBJ1-1; 10 positions match TRBD1. The sequence was obtained from a woman aged 35 to 70 with stage I squamous cell lung carcinoma. The sequencing used peripheral blood, collected before any cancer treatment. CDR3 loop: CASRRQGAGEAFF. The DNA for the CDR3 is TGTGCCAGCAGACGACAGGGGGCCGGAGAAGCTTTCTTT.